These 9 T cell receptor beta chains share one sample of origin, sequenced in a study of response to subunit inactivated influenza vaccine. One entry per CDR3 protein, called by TCRdb with MiXCR from the RT-PCR reads. The table records about 830,000 distinct CDR3 sequences, around 20% of them present only once. The starting material was PBMCs from blood, obtained more than 4 days after vaccination. These receptors came from a man aged 50-60 years who received an inactivated influenza vaccine.

This clonotype came up a few times. The chain uses TRBV10-3 and TRBJ2-2; the D gene could be TRBD1 or TRBD2 (5 bases each). The CDR3 runs to 15 residues. With 0 bases removed from V and 3 bases from J, the gap between germline ends came to 8 bases. CDR1 is ENHRY and CDR2 is SYGVKD in the germline V gene. CDR3 protein: CAISESGRDTGELFF. The CDR3 DNA reads TGTGCCATCAGTGAGTCGGGACGGGACACCGGGGAGCTGTTTTTT.

The chain carries TRBV20-1 and TRBJ2-3; 11 nucleotides agree with TRBD2. CDR1 and CDR2 from the germline V gene are DFQATT and SNEGSKA (reference sequence). V was pared by 6 bases and J by 2 bases, with 13 bases of the junction left unmatched. The CDR3 has 17 residues. The CDR3 nucleotides are TGCAGTGCCCCCCGACTAGCGGGAATTCCCCCCACAGATACGCAGTATTTT. Encoded protein: CSAPRLAGIPPTDTQYF.

This clonotype has ten or more counts. CDR3 DNA: TGTGCCACCAGTGAATCTGGGCCAAACACCGGGGAGCTGTTTTTT. Translated, it gives CATSESGPNTGELFF. J is TRBJ2-2 and V is TRBV24-1; D not resolved. There are 15 residues in the CDR3. Germline values: CDR1 KGHDR, CDR2 SFDVKD. Trimming left V 4 bases short and J 2 bases short, with 10 bases between.

This sequence joins TRBV6-1 and TRBJ2-7; D remains ambiguous. The CDR3 has 14 residues. CDR1 and CDR2 (germline): MNHNS, SASEGT. V gave up 2 bases and J gave up 0 bases, with 8 bases separating them. DNA of the CDR3: TGTGCCAGCAGTGAACGGACGTTCTCCTACGAGCAGTACTTC. This gives the protein CASSERTFSYEQYF.

In this sample, this clonotype turned up many times. The rearrangement joins TRBV29-1 to TRBJ2-1, with 10 bases fitting TRBD2. The trim removed 4 bases at V and 2 bases at J, leaving 11 bases unmatched. The CDR3 extends over 17 amino acids. Looked up from germline, CDR1 is SQVTM and CDR2 is ANQGSEA. CDR3 DNA: TGCAGCGTTGGGGCATTTAGCGGGAGGAAGACCTACAATGAGCAGTTCTTC. As protein: CSVGAFSGRKTYNEQFF.

This clonotype was counted only a few times. V is TRBV20-1 and J is TRBJ2-1; TRBD2 matches at 7 bases. The CDR3 spans 15 residues. The germline gives CDR1 DFQATT, CDR2 SNEGSKA (reference sequence). CDR3 in DNA: TGCTCTAATGATGGGGGAGGGCCCTCCTACAATGAGCAGTTCTTC. Residues: CSNDGGGPSYNEQFF.

A few counts support this clonotype. The chain combines TRBV12-3 or TRBV12-4 with TRBJ2-3; maybe TRBD2 (6 bases). Trimming removed 3 bases from V and 5 bases from J, with 18 bases in between. The CDR3 spans 16 residues. CDR3 coding DNA: TGTGCCAGCAGTTTCTCTGTCGGGAGCGGAAGAGATACGCAGTATTTT. Amino acids: CASSFSVGSGRDTQYF.

This clonotype was found many times. The CDR3 sequence: CSARGTENYEQYF. The CDR3 DNA reads as TGCAGTGCTAGGGGGACGGAAAACTACGAGCAGTACTTC. The V call is TRBV20-1, the J call TRBJ2-7; either TRBD1 or TRBD2 may fit D (5 bases each). The V gene lost 3 bases and the J gene lost 3 bases, with 12 bases spanning the gap. Germline V gene sequence: CDR1 DFQATT, CDR2 SNEGSKA (reference sequence). The length of the CDR3 is 13 residues.

The gene calls are TRBV12-3 or TRBV12-4 and TRBJ2-2; 7 bases line up with TRBD1. V lost 3 bases and J lost 0; bases outside the gene matches: 7. This CDR3 is 17 amino acids long. The DNA for the CDR3 is TGTGCCAGCAGTTTCGACAGGGCTCACTCGAACACCGGGGAGCTGTTTTTT. This sequence encodes CASSFDRAHSNTGELFF.